This T cell receptor (beta chain) was found in a study of regulatory T cells in long-lasting Graves disease. Study results and caveats: New patients shared about 880 public clonotypes, fewer than the approximately 2,500 shared by persistent patients. Persistent disease preferred TRBV28, TRBJ1-2 and TRBJ2-5; new disease, TRBV20-1 and TRBJ2-1.

A remark on this clonotype: What it binds is not known.

Time point in this sample: persistent/refractory GD, antithyroid drugs over 5 years with positive TRAb. The TCR library was made from RNA that had been extracted from PBMCs in TRIzol. Blood from the periphery, approximately 10 milliliters in all, was drawn into EDTA tubes. The germline V gene encodes CDR1 PRHDT and CDR2 FYEKMQ (reference sequence). The V gene lost 4 bases and the J gene lost 2 bases, with 12 bases spanning the gap. CDR3 length: 14 residues. Assembly of TCR beta libraries relied on iRepertoire HTBI primers together with Arm-PCR of CDR3 regions. Methods used by the authors: Sequenced samples collectively carried roughly 60 TRBV and about 15 TRBJ segments. MiXCR, run by TCRdb on the multiplex PCR reads, gives a single entry per CDR3 protein. The V and J calls and clone size come from TCRdb's table, not from the authors' own analysis. The sample records about 470,000 distinct CDR3 sequences, about a fifth being singletons.

This TCR came from a female donor with Graves disease. The chain links TRBV13 to TRBJ2-7; weak D call: TRBD1 (6 bases). The input for sequencing was peripheral blood mononuclear cells (PBMCs), taken when the disease was refractory, from a patient treated with antithyroid drugs. The CDR3 DNA reads TGTGCCAGCAGCTATAGGGGGAGCCCCTACGAGCAGTACTTC. It yields the protein CASSYRGSPYEQYF. Filled out from reference TRBV13 and TRBJ2-7, the complete variable domain reads AAGVIQSPRHLIKEKRETATLKCYPIPRHDTVYWYQQGPGQDPQFLISFYEKMQSDKGSIPDRFSAQQFSDYHSELNMSSLELGDSALYFCASSYRGSPYEQYFGPGTRLTVT.